This T cell receptor (beta chain) is drawn from a study of T cells in Graves' hyperthyroidism and ophthalmopathy. Overall study findings and caveats: Among thyroid clonotypes expanded above 0.001, most also appeared in blood.

The germline CDR1 and CDR2 sequences are MNHNS and SASEGT. The CDR3 totals 12 residues. V lost 6 bases to trimming and J lost 4 bases, with 9 bases between them. On the basis of clinical symptoms, serum thyroxine and TRAb, thyroid ultrasound and orbital computed tomography, diagnoses were made. RNA transcripts were the template for amplifying TCR beta CDR3 regions. HTBI primers drove first-round RT-PCR of the TCR CDR3. TCRdb independently ran MiXCR on the multiplex PCR reads; one entry per CDR3 protein. This table has about 360,000 distinct CDR3 sequences, about 12% appearing once. This clonotype was recorded at least ten times. Its specificity is not known.

The source material was blood. The source is a woman aged 18-29 years with Graves' hyperthyroidism. The chain has TRBV6-1 and TRBJ1-1; tentative D call: TRBD1 (6 bases). CDR3 coding DNA: TGTGCCAGCAGGGACAGCCTCACTGAAGCTTTCTTT. Its translation is CASRDSLTEAFF.